The present T cell receptor beta chain was sequenced within a study of beta chain features in type 1 diabetes. Cells sorted by CD45RO/CCR7/CD25/CD127/CD95/CD27 comprised CD4+ naive, central memory, regulatory and stem cell-like memory cells. General study points: Insertion counts at VDJ junctions were lower in type 1 diabetes patients, who also showed more deletions there. Among patients with Type 1 diabetes, TCRB CDR3s were moderately but significantly shorter in every one of the four CD4+ subsets. The naive, central memory and Treg TCRB repertoires of patients appeared to be more similar to one another than those of healthy donors.

Germline assignment: CDR1 MNHEY and CDR2 SMNVEV (reference sequence). The J segment lost 0 bases and the V segment lost 3 bases, leaving 6 bases of the junction unmatched. This CDR3 comprises 18 residues. Sequenced material consisted of expressed TCRB transcripts (all of the isolated RNA was reverse transcribed). Profiled with immunoSEQ multiplex PCR; TCRdb holds only in-frame clones, not every one. Among fewer than 350,000 clones listed, over 14% were seen once. Worth noting for this clone: Its target is unknown.

The source is a young man with type 1 diabetes. Sequencing input: naive CD4+ T cells from blood. The genes are TRBV27 and TRBJ2-1; 12 positions agree with TRBD2. CDR3: CASSLGLAGGGSYNEQFF. The CDR3 DNA reads as TGTGCCAGCAGTTTGGGGCTAGCGGGGGGGGGCTCCTACAATGAGCAGTTCTTC.